This T cell receptor beta chain was documented in a study of vaccination and CD4 T cells after COVID-19. Study-wide findings and caveats: Convalescent patients' median share of reactive clones seen only post-vaccination was 85% to 90%.

This CDR3 is 15 amino acids long. With 6 bases clipped from V and 5 bases from J, the junction kept 8 bases outside the gene matches. Germline V CDR1 and CDR2: DFQATT, SNEGSKA (reference sequence). Using its own MiXCR run on the PCR reads, TCRdb lists one record per CDR3 protein. The profile shows under 20,000 distinct CDR3 sequences, approximately 59% of them singletons. The sample holds a few counts of this clonotype. Its specificity is unknown. The sequencing here drew on CD4+ T cells from blood, taken before SARS-CoV-2 vaccination. The V gene is TRBV20-1, the J gene TRBJ2-5; 14 nucleotides match TRBD2. This clonotype was obtained from a human donor who had recovered from COVID-19. The CDR3 sequence: CSAGTSGSFEETQYF. In DNA form, the CDR3 reads TGCAGTGCAGGGACTAGCGGGAGTTTCGAGGAGACCCAGTACTTC.